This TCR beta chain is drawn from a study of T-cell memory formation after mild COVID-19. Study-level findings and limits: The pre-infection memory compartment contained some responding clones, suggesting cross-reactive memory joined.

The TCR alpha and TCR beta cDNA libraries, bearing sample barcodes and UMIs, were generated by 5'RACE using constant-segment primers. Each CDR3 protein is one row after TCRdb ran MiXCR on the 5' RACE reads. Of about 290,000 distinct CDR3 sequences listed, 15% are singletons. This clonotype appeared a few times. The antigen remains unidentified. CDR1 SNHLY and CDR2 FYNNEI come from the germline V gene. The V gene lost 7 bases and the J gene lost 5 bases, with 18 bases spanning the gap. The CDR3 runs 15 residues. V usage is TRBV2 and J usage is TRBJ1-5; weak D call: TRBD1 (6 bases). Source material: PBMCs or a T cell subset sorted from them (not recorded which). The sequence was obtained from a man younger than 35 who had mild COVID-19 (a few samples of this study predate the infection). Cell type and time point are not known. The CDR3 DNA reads TGTGCCAGCAAGGAAGTGGCGGGGGCCCATCAGCCCCAGCATTTT. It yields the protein CASKEVAGAHQPQHF.